A selection of T cell receptor beta chains follows, all from one sample in a study of CXCR3-negative and CXCR3-positive naive CD8 T cells. TCRdb reprocessed the 5' RACE reads and reports one entry per CDR3 protein, with no DNA. This sample's clone table lists over 45,000 distinct CDR3 sequences. The sample comprised naive CXCR3- CD8+ T cells from blood. Receptor source: a human donor in good health. Some clones in this sample may be carry-over from other donors' samples. The CDR3 runs from the conserved cysteine through the conserved F or W.

j_gene	v_gene	len	CDR3aa
TRBJ2-1	TRBV5-3	14	CARSKQGYNNEQFF
TRBJ2-3	TRBV7-6	14	CASSLGVGVDTQYF
TRBJ1-2	TRBV20-1	12	CTARDSNYGYTF
TRBJ2-5	TRBV28	11	CASSARETQYF
TRBJ1-4	TRBV4-3	18	CASSQDDLLTATNEKLFF
TRBJ2-7	TRBV2	15	CASSEAVYRAGEQYF
TRBJ2-1	TRBV7-3	13	CASSDATTGEQFF
TRBJ2-5	TRBV5-6	15	CASSLGAGGRETQYF
TRBJ2-5	TRBV27	16	CASSLIWTLNQETQYF
TRBJ1-1	TRBV5-1	17	CASSLASRGYRNTEAFF
TRBJ2-7	TRBV6-2/TRBV6-3	13	CASRSSGLDEQYF
TRBJ2-7	TRBV29-1	14	CSVELTVGGYEQYF
TRBJ2-7	TRBV9	14	CASSVVGGRNEQYF
TRBJ2-7	TRBV29-1	15	CSVEVAGEPSDEQYF
TRBJ2-7	TRBV4-3	17	CASSPGSGTGALYEQYF
TRBJ2-3	TRBV9	16	CASKEETSSGADTQYF
TRBJ1-3	TRBV5-1	17	CASSLMSGIGAGNTIYF
TRBJ1-1	TRBV27	11	CASRQGPEAFF
TRBJ2-7	TRBV20-1	14	CSAFSGGNSYEQYF
TRBJ2-7	TRBV7-9	16	CASSSIDRGDSYEQYF
TRBJ2-7	TRBV29-1	12	CSVTTTMREQYF
TRBJ1-3	TRBV29-1	12	CSVEEGENTIYF
TRBJ2-3	TRBV12-3/TRBV12-4	17	CASSPKLAGGLGDTQYF
TRBJ2-7	TRBV28	15	CASSIRGYSSYEQYF
TRBJ1-2	TRBV9	12	CASSPPYYGYTF
TRBJ2-5	TRBV10-3	15	CAISDWQGEQETQYF
TRBJ2-5	TRBV5-1	16	CASSLAPGQDQETQYF
TRBJ2-7	TRBV7-2	15	CASSEVGGLIYEQYF
TRBJ1-5	TRBV5-1	14	CAGGGKYSNQPQHF
TRBJ1-2	TRBV29-1	12	CSVATGDYGYTF
TRBJ2-5	TRBV14	15	CASSQEMEGQETQYF
TRBJ1-2	TRBV7-3	13	CASSLEGGYGYTF
TRBJ1-1	TRBV15	13	CATSRDVAGEAFF
TRBJ1-2	TRBV20-1	14	CSARTAGNNYGYTF
TRBJ2-3	TRBV27	15	CASSLVARSTDTQYF
TRBJ2-3	TRBV6-1	12	CASTQRHDTQYF
TRBJ2-3	TRBV7-3	17	CASSFTRGAPSTDTQYF
TRBJ2-7	TRBV7-9	16	CASSSRSTQSSYEQYF
TRBJ2-1	TRBV14	15	CASSQVWGGHNEQFF
TRBJ1-2	TRBV29-1	13	CSVEVGPGYGYTF